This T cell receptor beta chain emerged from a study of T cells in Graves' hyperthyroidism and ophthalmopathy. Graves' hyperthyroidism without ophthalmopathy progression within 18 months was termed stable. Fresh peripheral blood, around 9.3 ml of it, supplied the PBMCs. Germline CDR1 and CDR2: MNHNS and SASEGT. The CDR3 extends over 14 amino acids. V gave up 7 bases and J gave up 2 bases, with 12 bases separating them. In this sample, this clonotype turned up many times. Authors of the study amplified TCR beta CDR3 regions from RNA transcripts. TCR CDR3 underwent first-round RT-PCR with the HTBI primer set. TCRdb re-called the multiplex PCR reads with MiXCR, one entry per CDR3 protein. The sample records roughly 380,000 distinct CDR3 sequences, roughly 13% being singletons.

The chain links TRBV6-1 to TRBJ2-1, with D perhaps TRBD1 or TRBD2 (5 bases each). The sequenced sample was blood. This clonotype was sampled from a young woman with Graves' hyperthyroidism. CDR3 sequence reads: CASTPGSPYNEQFF. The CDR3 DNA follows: TGTGCCAGCACACCAGGGAGCCCCTACAATGAGCAGTTCTTC.